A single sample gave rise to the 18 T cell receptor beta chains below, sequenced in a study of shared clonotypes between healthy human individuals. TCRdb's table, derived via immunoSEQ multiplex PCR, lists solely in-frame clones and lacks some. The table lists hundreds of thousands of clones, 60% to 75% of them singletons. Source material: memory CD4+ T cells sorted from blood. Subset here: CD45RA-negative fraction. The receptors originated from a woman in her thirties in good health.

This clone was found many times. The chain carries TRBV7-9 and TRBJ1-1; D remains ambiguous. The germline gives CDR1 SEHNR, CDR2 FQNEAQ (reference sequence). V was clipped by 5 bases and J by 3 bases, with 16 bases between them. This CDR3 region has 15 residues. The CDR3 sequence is CASSIQLGGHTEAFF. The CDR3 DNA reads TGTGCCAGCAGCATCCAACTTGGAGGGCACACTGAAGCTTTCTTT.

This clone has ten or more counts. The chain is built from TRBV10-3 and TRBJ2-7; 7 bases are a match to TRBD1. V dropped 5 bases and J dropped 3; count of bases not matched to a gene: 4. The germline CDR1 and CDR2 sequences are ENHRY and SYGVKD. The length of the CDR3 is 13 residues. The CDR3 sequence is CAISPGQNYEQYF. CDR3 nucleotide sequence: TGTGCCATCAGTCCGGGACAGAACTACGAGCAGTACTTC.

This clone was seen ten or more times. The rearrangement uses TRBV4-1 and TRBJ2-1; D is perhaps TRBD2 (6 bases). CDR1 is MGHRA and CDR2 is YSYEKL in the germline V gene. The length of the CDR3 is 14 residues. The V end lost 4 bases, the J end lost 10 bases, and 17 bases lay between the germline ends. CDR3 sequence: CASSPLLRAGEQFF. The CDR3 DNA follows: TGCGCCAGCAGCCCCCTCTTGAGAGCGGGCGAGCAGTTCTTC.

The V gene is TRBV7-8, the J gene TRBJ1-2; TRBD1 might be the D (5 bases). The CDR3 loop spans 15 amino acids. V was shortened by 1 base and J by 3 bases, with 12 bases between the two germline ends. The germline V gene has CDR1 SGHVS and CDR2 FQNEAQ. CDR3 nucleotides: TGTGCCAGCAGCTTAGATGGCGGGGACTACTATGGCTACACCTTC. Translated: CASSLDGGDYYGYTF.

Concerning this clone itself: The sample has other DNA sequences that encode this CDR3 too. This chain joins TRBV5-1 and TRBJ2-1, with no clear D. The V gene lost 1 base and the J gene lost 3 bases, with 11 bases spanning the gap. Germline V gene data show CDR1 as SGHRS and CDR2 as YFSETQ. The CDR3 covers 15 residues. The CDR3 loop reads CASSLSSGSYNEQFF. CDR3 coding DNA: TGCGCCAGCAGCTTGAGTTCAGGCAGCTACAATGAGCAGTTCTTC.

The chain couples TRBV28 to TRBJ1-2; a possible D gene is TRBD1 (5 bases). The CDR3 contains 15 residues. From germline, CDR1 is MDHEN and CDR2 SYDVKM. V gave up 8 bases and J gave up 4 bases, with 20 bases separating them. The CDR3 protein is CASAVTQGGIYGYTF. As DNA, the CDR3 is TGTGCCAGCGCAGTTACGCAGGGAGGAATCTATGGCTACACCTTC.

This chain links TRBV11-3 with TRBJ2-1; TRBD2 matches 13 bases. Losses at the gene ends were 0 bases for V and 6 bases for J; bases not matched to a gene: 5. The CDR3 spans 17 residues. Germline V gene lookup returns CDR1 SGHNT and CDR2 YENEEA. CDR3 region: CASSLERLAGGVNEQFF. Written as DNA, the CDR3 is TGTGCCAGCAGCTTAGAACGACTAGCGGGAGGCGTCAATGAGCAGTTCTTC.

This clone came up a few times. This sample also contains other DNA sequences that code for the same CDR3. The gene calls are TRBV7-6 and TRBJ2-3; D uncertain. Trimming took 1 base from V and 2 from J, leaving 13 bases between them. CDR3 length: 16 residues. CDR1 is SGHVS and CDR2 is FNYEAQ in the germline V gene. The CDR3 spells CASSLGGLGNTDTQYF. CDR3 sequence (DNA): TGTGCCAGCAGCTTAGGGGGATTAGGGAACACAGATACGCAGTATTTT.

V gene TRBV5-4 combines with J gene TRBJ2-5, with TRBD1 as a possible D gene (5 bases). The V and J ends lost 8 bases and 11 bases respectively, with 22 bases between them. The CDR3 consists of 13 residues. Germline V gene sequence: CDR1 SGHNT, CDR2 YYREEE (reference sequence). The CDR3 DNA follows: TGTGCCAGTTCTTTGACAGAGCTATCTGAGCAGTACTTC. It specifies CASSLTELSEQYF.

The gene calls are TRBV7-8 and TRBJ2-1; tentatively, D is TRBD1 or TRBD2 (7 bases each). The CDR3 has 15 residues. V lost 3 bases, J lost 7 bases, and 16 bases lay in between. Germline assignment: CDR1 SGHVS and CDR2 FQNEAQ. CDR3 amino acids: CASSLSQGGGNEQFF. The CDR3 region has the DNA TGTGCCAGCAGCTTGAGCCAGGGGGGAGGGAATGAGCAGTTCTTC.

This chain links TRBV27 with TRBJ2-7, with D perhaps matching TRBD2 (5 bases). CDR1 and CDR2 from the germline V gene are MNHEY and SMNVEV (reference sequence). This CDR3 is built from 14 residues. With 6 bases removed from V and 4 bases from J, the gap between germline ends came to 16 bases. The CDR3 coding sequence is TGTGCCAGCAGCCCTCCGGGGATAGTATACGAGCAGTACTTC. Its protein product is CASSPPGIVYEQYF.

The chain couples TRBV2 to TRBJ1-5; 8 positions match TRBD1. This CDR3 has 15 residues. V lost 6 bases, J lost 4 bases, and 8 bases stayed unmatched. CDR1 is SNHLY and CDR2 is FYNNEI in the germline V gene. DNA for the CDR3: TGTGCCAGCAGAGCCGACAGGGGAGGGAATCAGCCCCAGCATTTT. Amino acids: CASRADRGGNQPQHF.

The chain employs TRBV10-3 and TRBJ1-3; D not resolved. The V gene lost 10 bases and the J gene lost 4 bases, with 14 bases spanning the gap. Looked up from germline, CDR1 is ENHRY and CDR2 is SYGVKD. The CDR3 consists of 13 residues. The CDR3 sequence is CATQASGGNTIYF. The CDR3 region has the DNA TGTGCCACTCAAGCCTCGGGAGGAAACACCATATATTTT.

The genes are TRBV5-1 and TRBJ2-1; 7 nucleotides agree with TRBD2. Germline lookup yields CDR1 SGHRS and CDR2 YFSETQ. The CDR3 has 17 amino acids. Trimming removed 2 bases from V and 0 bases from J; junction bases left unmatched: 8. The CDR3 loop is CASSFSGSPSSYNEQFF. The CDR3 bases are TGCGCCAGCAGCTTTAGCGGGTCCCCAAGCTCCTACAATGAGCAGTTCTTC.

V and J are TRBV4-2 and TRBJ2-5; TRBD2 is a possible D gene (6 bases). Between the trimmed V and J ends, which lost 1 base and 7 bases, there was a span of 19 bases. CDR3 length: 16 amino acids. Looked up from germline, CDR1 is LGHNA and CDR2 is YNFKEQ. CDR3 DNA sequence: TGTGCCAGCAGCCAAGGAGGGGCCGCGGAGGAGGGGACCCAGTACTTC. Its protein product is CASSQGGAAEEGTQYF.

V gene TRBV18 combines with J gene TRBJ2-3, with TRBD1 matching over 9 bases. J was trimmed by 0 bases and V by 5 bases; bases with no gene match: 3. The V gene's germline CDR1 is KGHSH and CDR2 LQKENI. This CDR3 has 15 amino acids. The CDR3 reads CASSTTGGSTDTQYF. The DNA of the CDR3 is TGTGCCAGCTCAACGACAGGGGGGAGCACAGATACGCAGTATTTT.

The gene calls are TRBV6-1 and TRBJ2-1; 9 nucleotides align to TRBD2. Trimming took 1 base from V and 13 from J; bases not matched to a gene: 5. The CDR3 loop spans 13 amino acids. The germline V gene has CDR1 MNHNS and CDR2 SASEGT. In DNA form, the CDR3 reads TGTGCCAGCAGTGAAGTAAGCGGGAGGACCCAGTTCTTC. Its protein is CASSEVSGRTQFF.

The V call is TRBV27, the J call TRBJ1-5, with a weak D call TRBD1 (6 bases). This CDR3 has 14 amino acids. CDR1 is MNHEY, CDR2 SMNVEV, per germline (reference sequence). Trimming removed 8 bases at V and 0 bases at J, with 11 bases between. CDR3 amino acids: CASRQGPSNQPQHF. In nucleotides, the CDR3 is TGTGCCAGCCGGCAGGGGCCTAGCAATCAGCCCCAGCATTTT.